The 2 T cell receptor beta chains reported below all come from one sample, sequenced in a study of OX40 agonist ivuxolimab in advanced cancers. The library relied on the immunoSEQ multiplex PCR assay. The clones in this table, taken by TCRdb from immuneACCESS, are in-frame only. Not every clone is retained; where verified, under half of the shortfall comes from an unresolved V gene, and the cause of the rest is unknown. This sample has around 35,000 clones in its table, and roughly 84% of those were observed once. The ten largest account for roughly a fifth of the sample. This sample comprised CD4+ or CD8+ T cells sorted from blood, obtained in a trial of the OX40 agonist ivuxolimab. These receptors were taken from an adult with an advanced solid tumor such as melanoma, head and neck, liver or kidney cancer.

The chain joins TRBV9 to TRBJ2-1, with TRBD1 as a possible D gene (5 bases). V lost 0 bases, J lost 4 bases, and 8 bases lay in between. The germline V gene encodes CDR1 SGDLS and CDR2 YYNGEE. The CDR3 is 14 amino acids. CDR3 in DNA: TGTGCCAGCAGCGTAGAGACAGCTTACAATGAGCAGTTCTTC. It codes for CASSVETAYNEQFF.

J is TRBJ2-7 and V is TRBV27, with D perhaps TRBD1 (8 bases). This CDR3 has 13 residues. V was clipped by 6 bases and J by 5 bases, with 14 bases between them. Germline loops: CDR1 MNHEY, CDR2 SMNVEV (reference sequence). Here the CDR3 reads CASREQGGNEQYF. The CDR3 region has the DNA TGTGCCAGCAGGGAACAGGGGGGGAACGAGCAGTACTTC.